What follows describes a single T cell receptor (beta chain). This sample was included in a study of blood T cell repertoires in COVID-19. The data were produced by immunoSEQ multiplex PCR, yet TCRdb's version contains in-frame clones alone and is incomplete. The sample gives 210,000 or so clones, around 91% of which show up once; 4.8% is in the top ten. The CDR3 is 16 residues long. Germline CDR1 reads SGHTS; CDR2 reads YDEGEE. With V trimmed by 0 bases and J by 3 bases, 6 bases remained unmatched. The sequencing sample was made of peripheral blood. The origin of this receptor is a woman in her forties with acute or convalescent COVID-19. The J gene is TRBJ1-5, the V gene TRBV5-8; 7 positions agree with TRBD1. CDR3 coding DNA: TGTGCCAGCAGCTTGGGTGGCAGGGGGATCAATCAGCCCCAGCATTTT. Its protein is CASSLGGRGINQPQHF.